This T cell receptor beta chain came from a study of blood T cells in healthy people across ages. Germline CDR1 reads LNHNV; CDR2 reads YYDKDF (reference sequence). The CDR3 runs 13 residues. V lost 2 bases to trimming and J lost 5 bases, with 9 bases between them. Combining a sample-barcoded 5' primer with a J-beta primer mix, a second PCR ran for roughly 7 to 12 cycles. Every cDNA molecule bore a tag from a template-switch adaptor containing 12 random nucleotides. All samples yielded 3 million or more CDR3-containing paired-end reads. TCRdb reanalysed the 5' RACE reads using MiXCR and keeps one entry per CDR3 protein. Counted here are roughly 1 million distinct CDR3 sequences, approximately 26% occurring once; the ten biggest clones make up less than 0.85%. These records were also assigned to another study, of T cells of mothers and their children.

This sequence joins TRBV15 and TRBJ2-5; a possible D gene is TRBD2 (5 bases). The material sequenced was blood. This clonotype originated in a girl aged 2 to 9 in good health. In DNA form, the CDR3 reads TGTGCCACCAGCAGATATAGGAGGGAGACCCAGTACTTC. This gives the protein CATSRYRRETQYF.